This T cell receptor (beta chain) was documented in a study of T cell responses to AZD1222 COVID-19 vaccine. Deletions cut 3 bases from V and 2 bases from J, with 20 bases between. This CDR3 contains 17 residues. Per germline, CDR1 SGHRS and CDR2 YFSETQ. Sequenced by immunoSEQ multiplex PCR; TCRdb stores in-frame clones only, minus some. The repertoire holds 150,000 to 200,000 clones, with around 92% as singletons. The chain links TRBV5-1 to TRBJ1-2; D possibly corresponds to TRBD1 (6 bases). This material consisted of peripheral blood, taken on day 0 of AZD1222 vaccination. The receptor's source is an adult in good health. The chain's CDR3 is CASSSDLVGGRNYGYTF. In DNA, the CDR3 is TGCGCCAGCAGCTCGGATCTTGTTGGGGGCCGGAACTATGGCTACACCTTC.